The 16 T cell receptor beta chains in this list originate from one sample, sequenced in a study of blood T cell repertoires in COVID-19. TCRdb keeps only in-frame clones here, not all; method: immunoSEQ multiplex PCR. The sample lists 120,000 to 150,000 clones; approximately 85% were seen once. The material sequenced was peripheral blood. The receptors were gathered from a woman aged 60-70 years with COVID-19, enrolled during active disease.

This chain links TRBV7-9 with TRBJ2-5, with no clear D. CDR1 SEHNR and CDR2 FQNEAQ come from the germline V gene (reference sequence). The V end lost 0 bases, the J end lost 2 bases, and 10 bases lay between the germline ends. The CDR3 consists of 15 residues. The CDR3 DNA is TGTGCCAGCAGCTTAGCGTTTCCCGAGCAAGAGACCCAGTACTTC. It is translated as CASSLAFPEQETQYF.

The gene calls are TRBV5-4 and TRBJ2-7; weak D call: TRBD2 (6 bases). Germline V lookup: CDR1 SGHNT, CDR2 YYREEE (reference sequence). The germline V and J ends were trimmed by 0 bases and 4 bases, with 17 bases remaining between them. This CDR3 contains 16 residues. The CDR3 sequence is CASSLAADGEVYEQYF. CDR3 bases: TGTGCCAGCAGCTTGGCCGCGGATGGGGAGGTTTACGAGCAGTACTTC.

The sample holds a few counts of this clone. The rearrangement joins TRBV30 to TRBJ1-1, with a possible D match to TRBD1 (5 bases). The CDR3 sequence is 14 residues long. V was pared by 0 bases and J by 4 bases, with 12 bases between. From germline, CDR1 is GTSNPN and CDR2 SVGIG (reference sequence). CDR3 coding DNA: TGTGCCTGGAGTGTACTTCAGGGTGGCACTGAAGCTTTCTTT. It yields the protein CAWSVLQGGTEAFF.

This sequence joins TRBV6-5 and TRBJ1-1, with D possibly being TRBD1 (5 bases). CDR3 length: 15 amino acids. Germline-derived CDR1 and CDR2 are MNHEY and SVGAGI. With 2 bases removed from V and 4 bases from J, the gap between germline ends came to 14 bases. The CDR3 sequence is CASSYAGGMGTEAFF. For the CDR3, the DNA is TGTGCCAGCAGTTACGCGGGGGGGATGGGCACTGAAGCTTTCTTT.

This chain links TRBV6-4 with TRBJ2-1, with 11 nucleotides matching TRBD2. The length of the CDR3 is 13 residues. V lost 5 bases and J lost 8; bases outside the gene matches: 2. The germline CDR1 and CDR2 sequences are MRHNA and SNTAGT. The CDR3 loop reads CASSRSGGDEQFF. CDR3 sequence (DNA): TGTGCCAGCAGTCGTAGCGGGGGGGATGAGCAGTTCTTC.

The J gene is TRBJ2-1, the V gene TRBV30; 9 bases fit TRBD2. The junction had 2 bases not matched to a gene; V was cut back by 0 bases and J by 14 bases. In germline, CDR1 is GTSNPN, CDR2 SVGIG (reference sequence). The CDR3 covers 11 residues. The CDR3 coding sequence is TGTGCCTGGAGTGTCGGGACTAGCAAGTTCTTC. Amino acid sequence: CAWSVGTSKFF.

The chain employs TRBV9 and TRBJ1-1; weak D call: TRBD1 (5 bases). Germline-derived CDR1 and CDR2 are SGDLS and YYNGEE. This CDR3 contains 13 residues. Trimming removed 2 bases at V and 3 bases at J, with 8 bases between. CDR3 amino acids: CASSVTGHTEAFF. DNA for the CDR3: TGTGCCAGCAGCGTTACAGGCCACACTGAAGCTTTCTTT.

The V call is TRBV29-1, the J call TRBJ2-7; 7 nucleotides match TRBD1. The CDR3 is made up of 14 amino acids. The trim removed 3 bases at V and 4 bases at J, leaving 9 bases unmatched. In germline, CDR1 is SQVTM, CDR2 ANQGSEA. This CDR3 is CSVDVGQQSYEQYF. DNA of the CDR3: TGCAGCGTTGACGTGGGACAGCAGTCGTACGAGCAGTACTTC.

The rearrangement joins TRBV10-1 to TRBJ2-1; 8 bases match TRBD1. Per the germline V gene, CDR1 is WNHNN and CDR2 is SYGVQD (reference sequence). The CDR3 extends over 15 amino acids. The ends lost 0 bases at V and 5 bases at J; junction bases unmatched: 3. In nucleotides, the CDR3 is TGCGCCAGCAGTGAGTCTCGGACAGGGCACAATGAGCAGTTCTTC. The encoded protein is CASSESRTGHNEQFF.

The chain links TRBV28 to TRBJ1-2, with TRBD1 identical over 7 bases. Germline assignment: CDR1 MDHEN and CDR2 SYDVKM. Trimming took 9 bases from V and 4 from J; bases not matched to a gene: 5. The CDR3 has 12 amino acids. The CDR3 is CASGGQPYGYTF. For the CDR3, the DNA is TGTGCCAGTGGGGGACAGCCCTATGGCTACACCTTC.

This chain uses TRBV9 with TRBJ2-1; 7 nucleotides line up with TRBD2. J was trimmed by 6 bases and V by 3 bases; bases with no gene match: 0. This CDR3 is 12 amino acids long. Germline assignment: CDR1 SGDLS and CDR2 YYNGEE. CDR3 sequence: CASSASGNEQFF. In nucleotides, the CDR3 is TGTGCCAGCAGCGCTAGCGGCAATGAGCAGTTCTTC.

This clone appeared once. The chain joins TRBV4-2 to TRBJ2-1, with 8 bases that match TRBD2. CDR1 and CDR2 from the germline V gene are LGHNA and YNFKEQ. Losses at the gene ends were 1 base for V and 3 bases for J; bases not matched to a gene: 17. This CDR3 has 20 residues. The CDR3 region is CASSQGLGLAANRLYNEQFF. CDR3 nucleotide sequence: TGTGCCAGCAGCCAAGGTCTTGGACTAGCAGCGAACCGGCTCTACAATGAGCAGTTCTTC.

This chain joins TRBV27 and TRBJ2-1; 9 bases agree with TRBD2. The germline CDR1 and CDR2 sequences are MNHEY and SMNVEV (reference sequence). Losses at the gene ends were 3 bases for V and 3 bases for J; bases not matched to a gene: 3. This CDR3 comprises 15 residues. The CDR3 coding sequence is TGTGCCAGCAGTTTCGAGACTAGCGGCTACAATGAGCAGTTCTTC. Protein sequence: CASSFETSGYNEQFF.

This chain uses TRBV6-5 with TRBJ2-7, with a tentative D call TRBD1 (5 bases). Trimming left V 5 bases short and J 2 bases short, with 10 bases between. Germline V gene data show CDR1 as MNHEY and CDR2 as SVGAGI. This CDR3 has 13 residues. This CDR3 is CASSKTDPYEQYF. CDR3 DNA sequence: TGTGCCAGCAGTAAGACAGACCCCTACGAGCAGTACTTC.

The J gene is TRBJ2-7, the V gene TRBV7-3; 7 nucleotides match TRBD1. The CDR3 covers 13 residues. Germline trimming cut 2 bases from V and 3 bases from J; bases unmatched to any gene: 1. The germline V gene encodes CDR1 SGHTA and CDR2 FQGTGA. This CDR3 reads CASSLSGGYEQYF. The DNA for the CDR3 is TGTGCCAGCAGCTTATCAGGGGGCTACGAGCAGTACTTC.

The chain couples TRBV2 to TRBJ2-1; TRBD1 matches at 8 bases. The CDR3 loop spans 14 amino acids. Germline trimming cut 7 bases from V and 6 bases from J; bases unmatched to any gene: 8. The germline CDR1 and CDR2 sequences are SNHLY and FYNNEI. The CDR3 sequence: CASILTGVGNEQFF. The CDR3 nucleotides read TGTGCCAGCATATTGACAGGGGTGGGCAATGAGCAGTTCTTC.